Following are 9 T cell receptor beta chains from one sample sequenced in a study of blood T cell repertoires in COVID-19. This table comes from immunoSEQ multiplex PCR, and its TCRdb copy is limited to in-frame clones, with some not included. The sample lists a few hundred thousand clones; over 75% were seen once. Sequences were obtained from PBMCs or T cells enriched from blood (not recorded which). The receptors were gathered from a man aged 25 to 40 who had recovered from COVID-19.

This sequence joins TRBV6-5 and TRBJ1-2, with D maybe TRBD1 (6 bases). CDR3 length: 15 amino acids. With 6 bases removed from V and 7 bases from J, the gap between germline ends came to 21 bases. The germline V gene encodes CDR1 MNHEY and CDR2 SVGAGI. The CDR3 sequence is CASSTGGGPEGGYTF. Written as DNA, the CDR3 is TGTGCCAGCAGCACGGGGGGGGGCCCGGAGGGTGGCTACACCTTC.

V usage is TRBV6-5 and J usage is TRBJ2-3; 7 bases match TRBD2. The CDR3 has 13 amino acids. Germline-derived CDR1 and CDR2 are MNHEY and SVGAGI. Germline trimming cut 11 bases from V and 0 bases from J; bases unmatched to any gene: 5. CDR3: CAGKRGSTDTQYF. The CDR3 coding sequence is TGTGCCGGCAAGCGGGGAAGCACAGATACGCAGTATTTT.

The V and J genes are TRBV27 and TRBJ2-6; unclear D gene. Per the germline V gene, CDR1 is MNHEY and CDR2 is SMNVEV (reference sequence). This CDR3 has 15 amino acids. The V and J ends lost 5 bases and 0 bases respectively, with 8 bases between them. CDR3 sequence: CASSPYSSGANVLTF. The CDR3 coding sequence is TGTGCCAGCAGTCCTTACAGCTCTGGGGCCAACGTCCTGACTTTC.

CDR3 loop: CASSQDNGYSSEAFF. The CDR3, as DNA: TGCGCCAGCAGCCAAGATAATGGTTACAGCAGTGAAGCTTTCTTT. The chain is built from TRBV4-1 and TRBJ1-1; D uncertain. The V gene lost 0 bases and the J gene lost 7 bases, with 15 bases spanning the gap. Germline V lookup: CDR1 MGHRA, CDR2 YSYEKL. The CDR3 has 15 residues.

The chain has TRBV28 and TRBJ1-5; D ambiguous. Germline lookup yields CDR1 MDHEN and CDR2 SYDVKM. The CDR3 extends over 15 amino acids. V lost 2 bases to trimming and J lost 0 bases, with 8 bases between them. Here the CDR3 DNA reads TGTGCCAGCAGTTTACGACGGAGTAGCAATCAGCCCCAGCATTTT. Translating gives CASSLRRSSNQPQHF.

CDR3 region: CASSVTGVTEAFF. The CDR3 bases are TGTGCCAGCAGCGTGACAGGGGTCACTGAAGCTTTCTTT. V usage is TRBV7-2 and J usage is TRBJ1-1, with 8 bases that match TRBD1. The V segment lost 5 bases and the J segment 4 bases; nucleotides outside the gene matches: 3. The germline CDR1 and CDR2 sequences are SGHTA and FQGNSA. The CDR3 totals 13 residues.

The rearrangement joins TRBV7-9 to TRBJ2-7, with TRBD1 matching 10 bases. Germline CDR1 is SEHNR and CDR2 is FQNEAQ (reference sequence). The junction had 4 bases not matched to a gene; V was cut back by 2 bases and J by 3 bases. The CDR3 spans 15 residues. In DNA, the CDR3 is TGTGCCAGCAGCTTATGGGACAGGGGCCGCTACGAGCAGTACTTC. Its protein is CASSLWDRGRYEQYF.

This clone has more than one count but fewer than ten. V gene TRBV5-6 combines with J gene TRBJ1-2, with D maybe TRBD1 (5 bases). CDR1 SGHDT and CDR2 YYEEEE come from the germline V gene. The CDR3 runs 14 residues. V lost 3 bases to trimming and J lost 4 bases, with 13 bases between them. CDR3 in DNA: TGTGCCAGCAGCTCCCGGCAGGGTTTCTATGGCTACACCTTC. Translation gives CASSSRQGFYGYTF.

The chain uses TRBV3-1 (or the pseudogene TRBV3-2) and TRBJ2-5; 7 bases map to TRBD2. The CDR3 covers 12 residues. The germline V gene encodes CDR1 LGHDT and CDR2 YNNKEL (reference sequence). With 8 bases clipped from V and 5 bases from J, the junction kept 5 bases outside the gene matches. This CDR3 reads CASGGEGETQYF. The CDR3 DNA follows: TGTGCCAGCGGAGGGGAGGGGGAGACCCAGTACTTC.